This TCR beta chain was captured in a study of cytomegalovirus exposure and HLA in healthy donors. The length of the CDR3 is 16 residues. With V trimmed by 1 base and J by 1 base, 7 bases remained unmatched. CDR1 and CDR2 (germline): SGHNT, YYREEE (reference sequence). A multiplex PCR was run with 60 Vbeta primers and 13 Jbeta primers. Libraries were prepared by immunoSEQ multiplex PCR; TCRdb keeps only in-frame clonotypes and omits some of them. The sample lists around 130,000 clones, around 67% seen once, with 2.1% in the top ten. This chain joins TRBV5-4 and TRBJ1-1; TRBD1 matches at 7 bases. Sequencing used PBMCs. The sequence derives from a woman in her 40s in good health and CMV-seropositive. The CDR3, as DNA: TGTGCCAGCAGCTTGACCACCGGGACAGCGAACACTGAAGCTTTCTTT. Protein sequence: CASSLTTGTANTEAFF.